The 14 T cell receptor beta chains below were found in one sample sequenced in a study of blood T cell repertoires in COVID-19. TCRdb's copy holds only in-frame clones and misses some; the assay was immunoSEQ multiplex PCR. The table shows 150,000 or so clones, with over 80% occurring only once. The specimen sequenced was peripheral blood. Receptor source: a woman aged 60 to 75 with acute or convalescent COVID-19.

This clone was recorded only once. The rearrangement links TRBV6-1 to TRBJ2-5; TRBD2 matches 10 bases. The junction had 10 bases not matched to a gene; V was cut back by 6 bases and J by 6 bases. Germline assignment: CDR1 MNHNS and CDR2 SASEGT. The CDR3 runs to 15 residues. CDR3 in DNA: TGTGCCAGCAGGGGAACTAGCGGGGAATTAAAGACCCAGTACTTC. Protein sequence: CASRGTSGELKTQYF.

The chain links TRBV28 to TRBJ2-1; 9 bases are shared with TRBD2. CDR3 length: 18 residues. The trim removed 2 bases at V and 2 bases at J, leaving 10 bases unmatched. The V gene's germline CDR1 is MDHEN and CDR2 SYDVKM. CDR3 residues: CASSLAPIQRGAYNEQFF. The CDR3 DNA reads TGTGCCAGCAGTTTAGCCCCTATTCAGCGGGGGGCCTACAATGAGCAGTTCTTC.

The chain links TRBV6-6 to TRBJ1-5, with D perhaps TRBD1 (5 bases). The germline CDR1 and CDR2 sequences are MNHNY and SVGAGI (reference sequence). V shed 4 bases and J shed 1 base, with 11 bases lying between them. The CDR3 spans 15 residues. The CDR3 DNA sequence: TGTGCCAGCAGTTCAGGTTCAGGGAGCAATCAGCCCCAGCATTTT. Translation gives CASSSGSGSNQPQHF.

The chain uses TRBV6-6 and TRBJ1-6, with 8 nucleotides matching TRBD1. Germline CDR1 reads MNHNY; CDR2 reads SVGAGI (reference sequence). Losses at the gene ends were 11 bases for V and 10 bases for J; bases not matched to a gene: 7. The CDR3 contains 12 residues. The CDR3 loop reads CAGQGGRSPLHF. For the CDR3, the DNA is TGTGCCGGACAGGGAGGACGATCACCCCTCCACTTT.

The chain couples TRBV5-6 to TRBJ2-3; perhaps TRBD2 as D (5 bases). The CDR3 has 15 residues. V was trimmed by 0 bases and J by 1 base, leaving 9 bases between them. Germline-derived CDR1 and CDR2 are SGHDT and YYEEEE. CDR3 residues: CASSLGLEGTDTQYF. The CDR3 nucleotides read TGTGCCAGCAGCTTGGGCTTGGAGGGCACAGATACGCAGTATTTT.

This clone came up many times. The V and J genes are TRBV5-1 and TRBJ1-2, with 10 positions matching TRBD1. The germline V gene encodes CDR1 SGHRS and CDR2 YFSETQ. The CDR3 sequence is 13 residues long. Losses at the gene ends were 7 bases for V and 7 bases for J; bases not matched to a gene: 7. CDR3 sequence reads: CASGGDRGTGYTF. The CDR3 nucleotides are TGCGCCAGCGGAGGGGACAGGGGTACTGGCTACACCTTC.

The V call is TRBV7-8, the J call TRBJ1-4; D is ambiguous. Germline V gene data show CDR1 as SGHVS and CDR2 as FQNEAQ. The CDR3 covers 16 residues. Trimming shortened V by 6 bases and J by 0 bases, and 14 bases separated the two germline ends. CDR3 DNA: TGTGCCAGCAGGCGAGAGGCCGGGACAACTAATGAAAAACTGTTTTTT. This gives the protein CASRREAGTTNEKLFF. Variable domain in full (rest from reference TRBV7-8 and TRBJ1-4): GAGVSQSPRYKVAKRGQDVALRCDPISGHVSLFWYQQALGQGPEFLTYFQNEAQLDKSGLPSDRFFAERPEGSVSTLKIQRTQQEDSAVYLCASRREAGTTNEKLFFGSGTQLSVL.

The chain combines TRBV5-4 with TRBJ1-2; TRBD1 might be the D (5 bases). The V and J ends lost 0 bases and 2 bases respectively, with 5 bases between them. The CDR3 is made up of 13 amino acids. Germline CDR1 SGHNT, CDR2 YYREEE (reference sequence). The CDR3 bases are TGTGCCAGCAGCTTGGCAGGGAACTATGGCTACACCTTC. Translated: CASSLAGNYGYTF.

The rearrangement uses TRBV11-3 and TRBJ2-1; 8 positions agree with TRBD1. With V trimmed by 2 bases and J by 10 bases, 4 bases remained unmatched. The CDR3 covers 13 residues. Germline V gene sequence: CDR1 SGHNT, CDR2 YENEEA. The CDR3 region is CASSLQGADEQFF. The CDR3 DNA sequence: TGTGCCAGCAGCTTACAGGGGGCGGACGAGCAGTTCTTC.

J is TRBJ2-3 and V is TRBV7-2, with 11 bases matching TRBD2. This CDR3 comprises 15 residues. Germline CDR1 SGHTA, CDR2 FQGNSA. The V segment lost 5 bases and the J segment 1 base; nucleotides outside the gene matches: 2. The CDR3 loop reads CASSILAGGTDTQYF. CDR3 DNA sequence: TGTGCCAGCAGCATACTAGCGGGGGGCACAGATACGCAGTATTTT.

This sequence joins TRBV15 and TRBJ2-1, with TRBD2 identical over 7 bases. With V trimmed by 0 bases and J by 0 bases, 2 bases remained unmatched. The CDR3 has 16 amino acids. In germline, CDR1 is LNHNV, CDR2 YYDKDF (reference sequence). The DNA of the CDR3 is TGTGCCACCAGCAGAGATCTAGCGGCCTCCTACAATGAGCAGTTCTTC. It is translated as CATSRDLAASYNEQFF. Drawing the rest from reference TRBV15 and TRBJ2-1, the complete variable domain is DAMVIQNPRYQVTQFGKPVTLSCSQTLNHNVMYWYQQKSSQAPKLLFHYYDKDFNNEADTPDNFQSRRPNTSFCFLDIRSPGLGDTAMYLCATSRDLAASYNEQFFGPGTRLTVL.

This clone was detected a few times. V and J are TRBV19 and TRBJ1-1; 9 nucleotides match TRBD1. Germline V gene data show CDR1 as LNHDA and CDR2 as SQIVND (reference sequence). CDR3 size: 16 residues. V trimming: 6 bases; J trimming: 4 bases; junction bases outside the gene matches: 12. CDR3 in amino acids: CASSEGQGRDGTEAFF. In DNA, the CDR3 is TGTGCCAGTAGCGAGGGACAGGGCCGGGACGGCACTGAAGCTTTCTTT.

J is TRBJ2-7 and V is TRBV6-5; 11 bases line up with TRBD1. Looked up from germline, CDR1 is MNHEY and CDR2 is SVGAGI. The CDR3 is 16 residues long. Trimming removed 0 bases from V and 2 bases from J; junction bases left unmatched: 3. The CDR3 here is CASSYSGTGGTYEQYF. As DNA, the CDR3 is TGTGCCAGCAGTTACTCCGGGACAGGGGGGACCTACGAGCAGTACTTC.

This clone was seen more than once but under ten times. The chain couples TRBV5-5 to TRBJ1-1; D is perhaps TRBD1 (6 bases). The V gene's germline CDR1 is SGHKS and CDR2 YYEKEE (reference sequence). Deletions cut 0 bases from V and 0 bases from J, with 9 bases between. This CDR3 is 15 amino acids long. The CDR3 region has the DNA TGTGCCAGCAGCTTGGCAGGGGCCATGAACACTGAAGCTTTCTTT. Its protein is CASSLAGAMNTEAFF.